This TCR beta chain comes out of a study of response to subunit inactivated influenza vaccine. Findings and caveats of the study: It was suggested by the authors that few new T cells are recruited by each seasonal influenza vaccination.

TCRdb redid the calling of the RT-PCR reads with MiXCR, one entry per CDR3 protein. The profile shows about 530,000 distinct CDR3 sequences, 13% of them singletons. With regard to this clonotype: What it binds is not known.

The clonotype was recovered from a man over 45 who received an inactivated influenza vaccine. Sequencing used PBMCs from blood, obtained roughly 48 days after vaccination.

CDR3 DNA: TGTGCCAGCAGCCCGAGATGGGGGGCTTATAGTGCCGGGGAGCTGTTTTTT. It translates to CASSPRWGAYSAGELFF. The chain couples TRBV3-1 to TRBJ2-2, with D possibly being TRBD1 or TRBD2 (6 bases each). CDR1 and CDR2 (germline): LGHDT, YNNKEL (reference sequence). The V end lost 4 bases, the J end lost 6 bases, and 21 bases lay between the germline ends. The CDR3 loop spans 17 amino acids.